This is a list of T cell receptor beta chains from one sample in a study of CD8 T cells in Susac syndrome. MiXCR, run by TCRdb on the immunoSEQ multiplex PCR reads, gives a single entry per CDR3 protein. In the table there are about 71,000 distinct CDR3 sequences, 96% of which are singletons. The material sequenced was CD4+ T cells from PBMCs. The receptors originated from a human donor with multiple sclerosis. CDR3s include the opening cysteine and the closing phenylalanine or tryptophan. D genes are given only for firm matches. The size field is filled for only some rows; it gives once, few, many or a size class.

V: TRBV11-3; J: TRBJ2-5; D: NA; size: NA; CDR3: CASSLRSSGETQYF; DNA: TGTGCCAGCAGCTTAAGGTCTTCGGGGGAGACCCAGTACTTC
V: TRBV27; J: TRBJ2-7; D: TRBD2; size: NA; CDR3: CASSSPLAGPTKQYF; DNA: TGTGCCAGCAGCTCTCCCCTAGCGGGACCGACGAAGCAGTACTTC
V: TRBV6-1; J: TRBJ1-5; D: NA; size: NA; CDR3: CASSESNQPQHF; DNA: TGTGCCAGCAGTGAGTCTAATCAGCCCCAGCATTTT
V: TRBV20-1; J: TRBJ2-5; D: NA; size: NA; CDR3: CSARVGQTQYF; DNA: TGCAGTGCTAGAGTTGGGCAGACCCAGTACTTC
V: TRBV6-1; J: TRBJ2-7; D: TRBD1; size: once; CDR3: CASREHTGTGGSYEQYF; DNA: TGTGCCAGCAGGGAACATACCGGGACAGGGGGTTCCTACGAGCAGTACTTC
V: TRBV3-1; J: TRBJ1-1; D: TRBD1; size: once; CDR3: CASSRQGGTEAFF; DNA: TGTGCCAGCAGCCGACAGGGAGGGACTGAAGCTTTCTTT
V: TRBV29-1; J: TRBJ1-3; D: NA; size: once; CDR3: CSLRDIYSGNTIYF; DNA: TGCAGCCTAAGGGACATTTACTCTGGAAACACCATATATTTT
V: TRBV20-1; J: TRBJ2-1; D: TRBD2; size: once; CDR3: CSAGTSGFYNEQFF; DNA: TGCAGTGCTGGGACTAGCGGGTTCTACAATGAGCAGTTCTTC
V: TRBV3-1; J: TRBJ1-5; D: NA; size: NA; CDR3: CASSLGQANQPQHF; DNA: TGTGCCAGCAGCCTGGGGCAGGCGAATCAGCCCCAGCATTTT
V: TRBV15; J: TRBJ2-5; D: NA; size: NA; CDR3: CATSILQGLRETQDF; DNA: TGTGCCACCAGCATCCTACAGGGCCTCCGGGAGACCCAGGACTTC
V: TRBV12-3/TRBV12-4; J: TRBJ1-2; D: NA; size: NA; CDR3: CASIRVGRLGGYTF; DNA: TGTGCCAGCATCAGGGTTGGGCGACTGGGTGGCTACACCTTC
V: TRBV6-1; J: TRBJ2-7; D: NA; size: NA; CDR3: CASRVLYEQYF; DNA: TGTGCCAGCAGGGTACTCTACGAGCAGTACTTC
V: TRBV10-3; J: TRBJ1-1; D: NA; size: NA; CDR3: CAIRDTGNLAEAFF; DNA: TGTGCCATCAGGGATACAGGGAATCTCGCTGAAGCTTTCTTT
V: TRBV30; J: TRBJ2-7; D: TRBD2; size: NA; CDR3: CAWSPPTSGGAIKKYF; DNA: TGTGCCTGGAGTCCCCCCACTAGCGGGGGGGCGATTAAAAAGTACTTC
V: TRBV29-1; J: TRBJ2-3; D: TRBD1; size: NA; CDR3: CSEGTGTDTQYF; DNA: TGCAGCGAGGGGACAGGGACAGATACGCAGTATTTT
V: TRBV25-1; J: TRBJ1-6; D: TRBD1; size: NA; CDR3: CASSKQGTDLWSLHF; DNA: TGTGCCAGCAGTAAACAGGGGACGGACCTTTGGTCCCTCCACTTT
V: TRBV7-2; J: TRBJ2-1; D: NA; size: NA; CDR3: CASSLELAYNEQFF; DNA: TGTGCCAGCAGCTTAGAACTTGCCTACAATGAGCAGTTCTTC
V: TRBV5-6; J: TRBJ2-7; D: NA; size: NA; CDR3: CASSLPVRGPEQYF; DNA: TGTGCCAGCAGCTTACCCGTCAGGGGACCCGAGCAGTACTTC
V: TRBV19; J: TRBJ1-1; D: TRBD1; size: NA; CDR3: CASRSTGEHTEAFF; DNA: TGTGCCAGTAGGTCGACAGGGGAGCACACTGAAGCTTTCTTT
V: TRBV9; J: TRBJ2-1; D: NA; size: NA; CDR3: CASSSLIYNEQFF; DNA: TGTGCCAGCAGCTCCCTGATCTACAATGAGCAGTTCTTC
V: TRBV28; J: TRBJ1-4; D: NA; size: NA; CDR3: CASRLDSYREKLFF; DNA: TGTGCCAGCCGTCTCGACAGCTATAGGGAAAAACTGTTTTTT
V: TRBV5-1; J: TRBJ2-3; D: NA; size: NA; CDR3: CASSLSATSGGTDTQYF; DNA: TGCGCCAGCAGCTTATCTGCGACCTCAGGTGGCACAGATACGCAGTATTTT
V: TRBV2; J: TRBJ1-4; D: NA; size: NA; CDR3: CASSVRGLNEKLFF; DNA: TGTGCCAGCAGTGTCAGGGGCCTTAATGAAAAACTGTTTTTT
V: TRBV29-1; J: TRBJ2-5; D: NA; size: NA; CDR3: CSGSDGQETQYF; DNA: TGCAGCGGATCGGACGGCCAAGAGACCCAGTACTTC
V: TRBV12-3/TRBV12-4; J: TRBJ1-5; D: TRBD1; size: NA; CDR3: CASTKRDRDNQPQHF; DNA: TGTGCCAGCACCAAACGGGACAGGGACAATCAGCCCCAGCATTTT
V: TRBV7-2; J: TRBJ2-5; D: NA; size: once; CDR3: CASSLAGTETQYF; DNA: TGTGCCAGCAGCTTAGCCGGGACGGAGACCCAGTACTTC
V: TRBV7-9; J: TRBJ1-5; D: NA; size: NA; CDR3: CASSSTNQPQHF; DNA: TGTGCCAGCAGCTCAACTAATCAGCCCCAGCATTTT
V: TRBV7-2; J: TRBJ2-7; D: TRBD2; size: NA; CDR3: CASSLGTSGGYEQYF; DNA: TGTGCCAGCAGCTTAGGGACTAGCGGGGGTTACGAGCAGTACTTC
V: TRBV12-3/TRBV12-4; J: TRBJ1-5; D: TRBD1; size: NA; CDR3: CASSFETGVGQPQHF; DNA: TGTGCCAGCAGTTTCGAGACAGGGGTTGGTCAGCCCCAGCATTTT
V: TRBV20-1; J: TRBJ2-2; D: NA; size: NA; CDR3: CSAREGVANTGELFF; DNA: TGCAGTGCTAGAGAAGGGGTGGCGAACACCGGGGAGCTGTTTTTT
V: TRBV20-1; J: TRBJ2-5; D: NA; size: NA; CDR3: CSARDGGNRRETQYF; DNA: TGCAGTGCTAGAGATGGGGGCAACCGAAGAGAGACCCAGTACTTC
V: TRBV9; J: TRBJ2-7; D: NA; size: NA; CDR3: CASSVAPGSSYEQYF; DNA: TGTGCCAGCAGCGTAGCTCCAGGGAGCTCCTACGAGCAGTACTTC
V: TRBV6-2/TRBV6-3; J: TRBJ2-5; D: NA; size: NA; CDR3: CASTLGVRTGETQYF; DNA: TGTGCCAGTACCCTCGGCGTCCGGACCGGAGAGACCCAGTACTTC
V: TRBV6-5; J: TRBJ1-5; D: TRBD1; size: once; CDR3: CASRSDRNSNQPQHF; DNA: TGTGCCAGCAGATCGGACAGGAATAGCAATCAGCCCCAGCATTTT
V: TRBV29-1; J: TRBJ2-5; D: TRBD1; size: NA; CDR3: CSARLRGLETQYF; DNA: TGCAGCGCGAGATTGAGGGGGCTGGAGACCCAGTACTTC
V: TRBV29-1; J: TRBJ1-4; D: NA; size: once; CDR3: CSAQQGTNEKLFF; DNA: TGCAGCGCGCAACAGGGAACTAATGAAAAACTGTTTTTT
V: TRBV6-2/TRBV6-3; J: TRBJ2-7; D: TRBD1; size: NA; CDR3: CASSTGQGVSYEQYF; DNA: TGTGCCAGCAGTACGGGACAGGGCGTTAGTTACGAGCAGTACTTC
V: TRBV5-1; J: TRBJ2-1; D: TRBD2; size: NA; CDR3: CASSLRTSGGQPYNEQFF; DNA: TGCGCCAGCAGCCTTAGGACTAGCGGGGGGCAGCCCTACAATGAGCAGTTCTTC
V: TRBV27; J: TRBJ2-1; D: NA; size: NA; CDR3: CASSFNWEAEQFF; DNA: TGTGCCAGCAGTTTTAATTGGGAGGCTGAGCAGTTCTTC
V: TRBV15; J: TRBJ2-3; D: NA; size: NA; CDR3: CATSRDRGGSRDTQYF; DNA: TGTGCCACCAGCAGAGACCGGGGAGGATCCAGAGATACGCAGTATTTT
V: TRBV7-2; J: TRBJ2-5; D: NA; size: NA; CDR3: CASSREKGQETQYF; DNA: TGTGCCAGCAGCCGTGAAAAGGGGCAAGAGACCCAGTACTTC
V: TRBV20-1; J: TRBJ1-1; D: NA; size: NA; CDR3: CSARAGRTEAFF; DNA: TGCAGTGCCAGGGCAGGGAGGACTGAAGCTTTCTTT
V: TRBV10-3; J: TRBJ1-5; D: NA; size: NA; CDR3: CAISEQNQPQHF; DNA: TGTGCCATCAGTGAGCAGAATCAGCCCCAGCATTTT
V: TRBV29-1; J: TRBJ2-3; D: NA; size: NA; CDR3: CSGGADGGVEDTQYF; DNA: TGCAGCGGGGGGGCGGACGGCGGGGTAGAGGATACGCAGTATTTT
V: TRBV3-1; J: TRBJ1-2; D: TRBD1; size: NA; CDR3: CASSGRETGDGYTF; DNA: TGTGCCAGCAGCGGCCGTGAGACAGGGGATGGCTACACCTTC
V: TRBV11-1; J: TRBJ1-2; D: NA; size: NA; CDR3: CASSLSEDRYGYTF; DNA: TGTGCCAGCAGCTTATCCGAGGACAGATATGGCTACACCTTC
V: TRBV30; J: TRBJ1-2; D: TRBD1; size: once; CDR3: CAWSAGTGRGYTF; DNA: TGTGCCTGGAGTGCCGGGACAGGGAGAGGCTACACCTTC
V: TRBV5-4; J: TRBJ1-2; D: NA; size: NA; CDR3: CASSLQGFGYTF; DNA: TGTGCCAGCAGCTTACAGGGTTTTGGCTACACCTTC
V: TRBV7-9; J: TRBJ1-1; D: TRBD1; size: once; CDR3: CASSLALGQGRTEAFF; DNA: TGTGCCAGCAGCTTAGCCCTGGGACAGGGGAGAACTGAAGCTTTCTTT
V: TRBV4-1; J: TRBJ2-7; D: TRBD2; size: NA; CDR3: CASSPSGGSTYEQYF; DNA: TGCGCCAGCAGCCCAAGCGGGGGGTCCACCTACGAGCAGTACTTC
V: TRBV12-3/TRBV12-4; J: TRBJ2-5; D: TRBD1; size: NA; CDR3: CASSFQGARETQYF; DNA: TGTGCCAGCAGTTTTCAGGGGGCGAGGGAGACCCAGTACTTC
V: TRBV15; J: TRBJ2-2; D: TRBD1; size: once; CDR3: CATSRIPSDRGLTGELFF; DNA: TGTGCCACCAGCAGAATCCCCTCGGACAGGGGGCTCACCGGGGAGCTGTTTTTT
V: TRBV7-2; J: TRBJ2-3; D: NA; size: NA; CDR3: CASSPAPALHTQYF; DNA: TGTGCCAGCAGCCCCGCCCCGGCCCTTCATACGCAGTATTTT
V: TRBV9; J: TRBJ2-1; D: TRBD2; size: NA; CDR3: CASSARLADYNEQFF; DNA: TGTGCCAGCAGCGCTAGACTAGCGGACTACAATGAGCAGTTCTTC
V: TRBV30; J: TRBJ2-7; D: NA; size: once; CDR3: CASDTDYEQYF; DNA: TGTGCCTCGGACACCGACTACGAGCAGTACTTC
V: TRBV3-1; J: TRBJ2-1; D: NA; size: once; CDR3: CASSARQRGGEQFF; DNA: TGTGCCAGCAGCGCACGGCAGCGCGGCGGTGAGCAGTTCTTC
V: TRBV20-1; J: TRBJ2-1; D: TRBD2; size: NA; CDR3: CSASIPSGRIEQFF; DNA: TGCAGTGCTAGTATCCCTAGCGGGAGAATTGAGCAGTTCTTC
V: TRBV11-2; J: TRBJ2-6; D: NA; size: NA; CDR3: CASSWLRRGPSGANVLTF; DNA: TGTGCCAGCAGCTGGCTAAGGCGTGGTCCCTCTGGGGCCAACGTCCTGACTTTC
V: TRBV6-5; J: TRBJ2-3; D: NA; size: NA; CDR3: CASSSPGEGTDTQYF; DNA: TGTGCCAGCAGCTCCCCCGGGGAAGGTACAGATACGCAGTATTTT
V: TRBV25-1; J: TRBJ2-7; D: NA; size: NA; CDR3: CASSLAGTSEQYF; DNA: TGTGCCAGCAGCCTCGCGGGGACGTCCGAGCAGTACTTC